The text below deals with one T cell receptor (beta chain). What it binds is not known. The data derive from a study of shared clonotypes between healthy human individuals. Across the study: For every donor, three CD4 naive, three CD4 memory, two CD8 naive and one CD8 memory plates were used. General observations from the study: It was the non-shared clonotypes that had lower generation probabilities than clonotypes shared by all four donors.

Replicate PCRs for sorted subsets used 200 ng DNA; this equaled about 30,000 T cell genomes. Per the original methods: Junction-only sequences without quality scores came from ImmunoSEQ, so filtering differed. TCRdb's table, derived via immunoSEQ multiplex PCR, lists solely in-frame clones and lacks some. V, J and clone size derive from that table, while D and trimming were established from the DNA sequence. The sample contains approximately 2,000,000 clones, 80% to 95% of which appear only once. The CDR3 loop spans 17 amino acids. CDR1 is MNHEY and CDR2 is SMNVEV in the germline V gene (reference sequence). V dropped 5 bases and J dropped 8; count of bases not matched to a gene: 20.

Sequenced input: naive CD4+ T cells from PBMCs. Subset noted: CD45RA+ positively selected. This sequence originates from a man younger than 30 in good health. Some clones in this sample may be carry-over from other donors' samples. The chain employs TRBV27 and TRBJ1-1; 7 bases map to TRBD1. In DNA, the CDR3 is TGTGCCAGCAGTCCCAGGATACAGGGGTATGGGGAAATAGAAGCTTTCTTT. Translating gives CASSPRIQGYGEIEAFF.